These T cell receptor beta chains were read from a single sample in a study of blood T cell repertoires in COVID-19. The repertoire was sequenced with immunoSEQ multiplex PCR; TCRdb's copy has only in-frame clones and lacks some. The repertoire holds approximately 340,000 clones, with about 83% as singletons. Material: peripheral blood. Source of these receptors: a man in his thirties or forties with active or convalescent COVID-19. Each CDR3 is given with its conserved first and last residue. A D gene is named only where the DNA matches it firmly. Some rows mark clone size as missing; the rest say once, few, many or name a class of expanded clone.

clone size: .
D gene: TRBD1
V gene: TRBV29-1
J gene: TRBJ1-3
CDR3 DNA: TGCAGCGTTGTGGACAGGGTTTATGGAAACACCATATATTTT
CDR3 protein: CSVVDRVYGNTIYF

clone size: few
D gene: TRBD1
V gene: TRBV18
J gene: TRBJ1-3
CDR3 DNA: TGTGCCAGCTCGTCGACAGGGGCGGACACCATATATTTT
CDR3 protein: CASSSTGADTIYF

clone size: .
D gene: TRBD1
V gene: TRBV24-1
J gene: TRBJ1-1
CDR3 DNA: TGTGCCACCAGTGATTCGACAGGGGACGACACTGAAGCTTTCTTT
CDR3 protein: CATSDSTGDDTEAFF

clone size: .
D gene: .
V gene: TRBV24-1
J gene: TRBJ2-1
CDR3 DNA: TGTGCCACCGCCGGTGGGGGGAATGAGCAGTTCTTC
CDR3 protein: CATAGGGNEQFF

clone size: .
D gene: .
V gene: TRBV9
J gene: TRBJ1-5
CDR3 DNA: TGTGCCAGCAGCGTAGGGTCGGGGCCCCAGCATTTT
CDR3 protein: CASSVGSGPQHF

clone size: .
D gene: .
V gene: TRBV27
J gene: TRBJ2-1
CDR3 DNA: TGTGCCAGCAGTCCACTGCTCGGGAATGAGCAGTTCTTC
CDR3 protein: CASSPLLGNEQFF

clone size: .
D gene: TRBD1
V gene: TRBV6-1
J gene: TRBJ1-5
CDR3 DNA: TGTGCCAGCAGTGCCCTAGGGACAGGGGCCACTCAGCCCCAGCATTTT
CDR3 protein: CASSALGTGATQPQHF

clone size: .
D gene: .
V gene: TRBV18
J gene: TRBJ1-2
CDR3 DNA: TGTGCCAGCTCACCCACCTGGAGGGCGGCGTATGGCTACACCTTC
CDR3 protein: CASSPTWRAAYGYTF

clone size: .
D gene: .
V gene: TRBV9
J gene: TRBJ1-4
CDR3 DNA: TGTGCCAGCAGCCCACACATCTTCTCTGAAAAACTGTTTTTT
CDR3 protein: CASSPHIFSEKLFF

clone size: .
D gene: TRBD2
V gene: TRBV9
J gene: TRBJ2-5
CDR3 DNA: TGTGCCAGCAGCCCAGGACTAGCGGGAGGTACGGGGACCCAGTACTTC
CDR3 protein: CASSPGLAGGTGTQYF

clone size: .
D gene: .
V gene: TRBV5-6
J gene: TRBJ2-1
CDR3 DNA: TGTGCCAGCAGCTTGAGTGGGAGGATTTTGGTGTGGTTCTTC
CDR3 protein: CASSLSGRILVWFF

clone size: .
D gene: TRBD2
V gene: TRBV11-3
J gene: TRBJ2-5
CDR3 DNA: TGTGCCAGCAGCCCTAGACTAGCGGGGAGGGAGACCCAGTACTTC
CDR3 protein: CASSPRLAGRETQYF

clone size: .
D gene: TRBD2
V gene: TRBV9
J gene: TRBJ2-6
CDR3 DNA: TGTGCCAGCAGCGACCGGACTAGCGGGGATTCGGGGGCCAACGTCCTGACTTTC
CDR3 protein: CASSDRTSGDSGANVLTF

clone size: .
D gene: TRBD1
V gene: TRBV5-6
J gene: TRBJ1-3
CDR3 DNA: TGTGCCAGCAGCTGGACAGGTTCGAGCACCATATATTTT
CDR3 protein: CASSWTGSSTIYF

clone size: .
D gene: TRBD2
V gene: TRBV6-5
J gene: TRBJ2-7
CDR3 DNA: TGTGCCAGCGGATGGACTAGCGGGAGCTACGAGCAGTACTTC
CDR3 protein: CASGWTSGSYEQYF

clone size: .
D gene: TRBD2
V gene: TRBV6-2/TRBV6-3
J gene: TRBJ2-7
CDR3 DNA: TGTGCCAGCAGTTGGGGGGGAAGCTCCTACGAGCAGTACTTC
CDR3 protein: CASSWGGSSYEQYF

clone size: .
D gene: .
V gene: TRBV5-1
J gene: TRBJ1-3
CDR3 DNA: TGCGCCAGCAGCTTCGGGGAAGGAGCTAACACCATATATTTT
CDR3 protein: CASSFGEGANTIYF

clone size: .
D gene: TRBD2
V gene: TRBV5-5
J gene: TRBJ2-5
CDR3 DNA: TGTGCCAGCAGTCCTGGACTAGCGATAGAGACCCAGTACTTC
CDR3 protein: CASSPGLAIETQYF

clone size: .
D gene: TRBD1
V gene: TRBV18
J gene: TRBJ1-6
CDR3 DNA: TGTGCCAGCTCACCCGACAGGGTCTCCTATAATTCACCCCTCCACTTT
CDR3 protein: CASSPDRVSYNSPLHF

clone size: .
D gene: TRBD2
V gene: TRBV6-2/TRBV6-3
J gene: TRBJ2-1
CDR3 DNA: TGTGCCAGCAGTTACTCCCAACTAGCGGGAGGTCCCGGTGAGCAGTTCTTC
CDR3 protein: CASSYSQLAGGPGEQFF

clone size: .
D gene: .
V gene: TRBV5-1
J gene: TRBJ1-1
CDR3 DNA: TGCGCCAGCAGCTTACAGGGATACACTGAAGCTTTCTTT
CDR3 protein: CASSLQGYTEAFF

clone size: .
D gene: .
V gene: TRBV6-5
J gene: TRBJ1-2
CDR3 DNA: TGTGCCAGCAGGCCTGGGGGGGGAGCCAACTATGGCTACACCTTC
CDR3 protein: CASRPGGGANYGYTF

clone size: .
D gene: .
V gene: TRBV10-3
J gene: TRBJ2-5
CDR3 DNA: TGTGCCATCAGCTTGGGCAGGATGGAGACCCAGTACTTC
CDR3 protein: CAISLGRMETQYF

clone size: .
D gene: TRBD1
V gene: TRBV28
J gene: TRBJ1-1
CDR3 DNA: TGTGCCTCGACCCTACAGACAGGGGCGCTCTATATGAACACTGAAGCTTTCTTT
CDR3 protein: CASTLQTGALYMNTEAFF

clone size: .
D gene: .
V gene: TRBV2
J gene: TRBJ1-2
CDR3 DNA: TGTGCCAGCGGGGGGAACTATGGCTACACCTTC
CDR3 protein: CASGGNYGYTF

clone size: .
D gene: TRBD1
V gene: TRBV7-2
J gene: TRBJ2-7
CDR3 DNA: TGTGCCAGCAGCTTAGGGGACAGGGGGTCCTACGAGCAGTACTTC
CDR3 protein: CASSLGDRGSYEQYF

clone size: .
D gene: TRBD2
V gene: TRBV19
J gene: TRBJ2-1
CDR3 DNA: TGTGCCAGTAGTCTTCGGACTAGCGGGGAATACAATGAGCAGTTCTTC
CDR3 protein: CASSLRTSGEYNEQFF

clone size: .
D gene: TRBD1
V gene: TRBV24-1
J gene: TRBJ2-3
CDR3 DNA: TGTGCCACCAGTAAGGGACAGGGGGGCACAGATACGCAGTATTTT
CDR3 protein: CATSKGQGGTDTQYF

clone size: .
D gene: TRBD2
V gene: TRBV19
J gene: TRBJ2-1
CDR3 DNA: TGTGCCAGCGGGATAGCGGGAGGGCCGGGCAATGAGCAGTTCTTC
CDR3 protein: CASGIAGGPGNEQFF

clone size: .
D gene: TRBD1
V gene: TRBV11-2
J gene: TRBJ2-5
CDR3 DNA: TGTGCCTGCCGGCCCAGGACAGGTCTGGGGGAGACCCAGTACTTC
CDR3 protein: CACRPRTGLGETQYF

clone size: .
D gene: TRBD1
V gene: TRBV11-3
J gene: TRBJ1-2
CDR3 DNA: TGTGCCAGCAGCTCCGACCGACAGGGGCGGATACGGGGCTACACCTTC
CDR3 protein: CASSSDRQGRIRGYTF

clone size: .
D gene: TRBD2
V gene: TRBV7-3
J gene: TRBJ2-1
CDR3 DNA: TGTGCCAGCAGCTTAAGGGGAGCGGGGGCCATAAAAAATGAGCAGTTCTTC
CDR3 protein: CASSLRGAGAIKNEQFF